The entry below describes one T cell receptor beta chain. As yet, its antigen is unknown. This same CDR3 is encoded by further DNA sequences in the sample. From germline, CDR1 is SNHLY and CDR2 FYNNEI. The CDR3 extends over 14 amino acids. V gave up 7 bases and J gave up 5 bases; unmatched junction bases: 7. This sample is drawn from a study of cytomegalovirus exposure and HLA in healthy donors. Overall study findings and caveats: TCR beta V- and J-gene trimming was later associated with a missense DCLRE1C variant. High sensitivity and specificity were reportedly achieved when the classifier diagnosed cytomegalovirus status.

It was with 60 Vbeta and 13 Jbeta primers that the PCR ran. Using immunoSEQ multiplex PCR, the repertoire was profiled, and TCRdb retains in-frame clones only, with some absent. There are approximately 120,000 clones in the sample, with 2.2% held by the top ten. This chain links TRBV2 with TRBJ2-2, with 7 bases that match TRBD2. The source of this sequence is a man aged 35 to 55 in good health and CMV-seronegative. The sequenced sample was PBMCs. The CDR3 DNA is TGTGCCAGCAAGTCGGGAGGTGGGACCGGGGAGCTGTTTTTT. This gives the protein CASKSGGGTGELFF.